Below are 13 T cell receptor beta chains sequenced from a single sample in a study of radiation and T cells in renal cell carcinoma. Specified time point: blood 4 weeks post-SBRT, at nephrectomy. The treatment is: 15 Gy SBRT to primary tumor, nephrectomy 4 weeks later. Generated by immunoSEQ multiplex PCR, the TCRdb table keeps only in-frame clones and is missing some. The data show 120,000 to 150,000 clones, less than 90% seen once. Here the sequenced sample was blood, taken from a patient whose treatment included radiotherapy and nephrectomy. These receptors were collected from a woman aged 45-65 years with renal cell carcinoma.

The chain is built from TRBV6-1 and TRBJ1-2, with a possible D match to TRBD1 (5 bases). The length of the CDR3 is 12 residues. Trimming shortened V by 7 bases and J by 8 bases, and 14 bases separated the two germline ends. Germline assignment: CDR1 MNHNS and CDR2 SASEGT. CDR3 protein: CASTGGGGGYTF. The CDR3 DNA reads TGTGCCAGCACCGGGGGGGGAGGCGGCTACACCTTC.

The chain joins TRBV6-6 to TRBJ1-1; D perhaps matches TRBD1 (6 bases). Deletions cut 5 bases from V and 1 base from J, with 17 bases between. Germline-derived CDR1 and CDR2 are MNHNY and SVGAGI (reference sequence). This CDR3 spans 16 amino acids. The CDR3: CASSILSTGSNTEAFF. As DNA, the CDR3 is TGTGCCAGCAGTATACTCAGTACAGGGTCGAACACTGAAGCTTTCTTT.

The V gene is TRBV4-3, the J gene TRBJ2-3, with D unclear. The CDR3 runs to 15 residues. V dropped 0 bases and J dropped 2 bases, with 9 bases sitting between them. CDR1 and CDR2 (germline): LGHNA, YSLEER. CDR3 DNA: TGCGCCAGCAGCCAAGAGAGATCGGACACAGATACGCAGTATTTT. Translated, it gives CASSQERSDTDTQYF.

The J gene is TRBJ1-4, the V gene TRBV27; 7 positions match TRBD1. Germline CDR1 is MNHEY and CDR2 is SMNVEV (reference sequence). This CDR3 region has 16 residues. Trimming cost V 1 base and J 9 bases; bases outside gene matches: 11. Here the CDR3 reads CASSLLGTGERKKLFF. CDR3 coding DNA: TGTGCCAGCAGTTTATTAGGAACAGGGGAAAGGAAAAAACTGTTTTTT.

The V and J genes are TRBV18 and TRBJ2-7, with D perhaps TRBD1 or TRBD2 (5 bases each). Looked up from germline, CDR1 is KGHSH and CDR2 is LQKENI. V was trimmed by 6 bases and J by 9 bases, leaving 18 bases between them. There are 13 residues in the CDR3. Written as DNA, the CDR3 is TGTGCCAGCTCCCACCGGGACGGAGGTTGGCAGTACTTC. This encodes CASSHRDGGWQYF.

As to this clone: The identical CDR3 is also encoded by other nucleotide sequences in the sample. The rearrangement uses TRBV7-2 and TRBJ2-3; the D is unclear. CDR1 is SGHTA, CDR2 FQGNSA, per germline. V was pared by 1 base and J by 1 base, with 3 bases between. The CDR3 is 13 amino acids. As DNA, the CDR3 is TGTGCCAGCAGCTTAGATGGCACAGATACGCAGTATTTT. Its translation: CASSLDGTDTQYF.

In this sample, this clone turned up once. J is TRBJ2-7 and V is TRBV6-1; D unresolved. The germline V and J ends were trimmed by 1 base and 3 bases, with 4 bases remaining between them. Germline CDR1 MNHNS, CDR2 SASEGT. The CDR3 is 12 amino acids. The CDR3 DNA is TGTGCCAGCAGTGAAGACGTCTACGAGCAGTACTTC. This encodes CASSEDVYEQYF.

V gene TRBV28 combines with J gene TRBJ1-2, with D possibly being TRBD1 (5 bases). Trimming removed 5 bases from V and 8 bases from J, with 18 bases in between. Germline-derived CDR1 and CDR2 are MDHEN and SYDVKM. CDR3 length: 14 residues. The CDR3 sequence: CASSPHDGTWGYTF. The CDR3 DNA reads TGTGCCAGCAGTCCTCACGACGGGACTTGGGGCTACACCTTC.

This clone was observed once. This sample includes further DNA sequences coding for the same CDR3. This rearrangement joins TRBV7-2 to TRBJ2-3; D ambiguous. The germline CDR1 and CDR2 sequences are SGHTA and FQGNSA. The CDR3 runs to 13 residues. V lost 1 base and J lost 1, with 3 bases in between. The DNA of the CDR3 is TGTGCCAGCAGCTTAGGGGGCACAGATACGCAGTATTTT. This gives the protein CASSLGGTDTQYF.

The CDR3 protein is CATSSQQGTLGYTF. CDR3 sequence (DNA): TGTGCCACCAGCAGTCAGCAGGGTACCTTAGGCTACACCTTC. The chain links TRBV15 to TRBJ1-2; perhaps TRBD1 as D (5 bases). The CDR3 runs to 14 residues. The V and J ends lost 3 bases and 8 bases respectively, with 16 bases between them. CDR1 is LNHNV and CDR2 is YYDKDF in the germline V gene (reference sequence).

This chain links TRBV6-5 with TRBJ2-7; TRBD1 aligns across 10 bases. V shed 2 bases and J 6 bases; nucleotides not matched to a gene: 1. Per the germline V gene, CDR1 is MNHEY and CDR2 is SVGAGI. The CDR3 runs 13 residues. Here the CDR3 reads CASSYDRGLEQYF. The DNA for the CDR3 is TGTGCCAGCAGTTACGACAGGGGGCTCGAGCAGTACTTC.

V and J are TRBV7-6 and TRBJ1-1; D ambiguous. The CDR3 spans 13 residues. Per the germline V gene, CDR1 is SGHVS and CDR2 is FNYEAQ. Trimming removed 5 bases at V and 2 bases at J, with 9 bases between. The CDR3 DNA reads TGTGCCAGCAGCGCCTCAAAAAACACTGAAGCTTTCTTT. Translated, it gives CASSASKNTEAFF.

The chain combines TRBV2 with TRBJ1-5, with D possibly matching TRBD1 (5 bases). Per germline, CDR1 SNHLY and CDR2 FYNNEI. V lost 7 bases and J 2 bases, leaving 12 bases between the germline ends. The CDR3 sequence is 14 residues long. In DNA form, the CDR3 reads TGTGCCAGCATTTGGGGCGAAGGCAATCAGCCCCAGCATTTT. It encodes CASIWGEGNQPQHF. The full variable domain, with the rest looked up from reference TRBV2 and TRBJ1-5, is EPEVTQTPSHQVTQMGQEVILRCVPISNHLYFYWYRQILGQKVEFLVSFYNNEISEKSEIFDDQFSVERPDGSNFTLKIRSTKLEDSAMYFCASIWGEGNQPQHFGDGTRLSIL.